The 27 T cell receptor beta chains below were found in one sample sequenced in a study of cytomegalovirus exposure and HLA in healthy donors. The primer mix had 60 Vbeta and 13 Jbeta primers. Measured with immunoSEQ multiplex PCR; TCRdb has only the in-frame clones, and not every one. The data hold approximately 150,000 clones, with roughly 80% observed a single time. Sequenced input: PBMCs. These receptors were obtained from a young man in good health and CMV-seropositive.

The V and J genes are TRBV27 and TRBJ2-5; tentatively, D is TRBD2 (7 bases). Trimming pared 3 bases from V and 7 bases from J, leaving 15 bases between. The CDR3 is 14 amino acids. Germline V gives CDR1 MNHEY, CDR2 SMNVEV (reference sequence). CDR3 protein: CASSFRGGPGTQYF. DNA for the CDR3: TGTGCCAGCAGTTTTAGGGGGGGACCGGGGACCCAGTACTTC.

This clone was observed a single time. This chain uses TRBV28 with TRBJ2-1, with D possibly matching TRBD2 (5 bases). The CDR3 has 16 residues. In germline, CDR1 is MDHEN, CDR2 SYDVKM. V was clipped by 2 bases and J by 3 bases, with 14 bases between them. This CDR3 reads CASSLLAVVYYNEQFF. DNA for the CDR3: TGTGCCAGCAGTTTACTAGCCGTCGTCTACTACAATGAGCAGTTCTTC. The full variable domain, its missing parts supplied by reference TRBV28 and TRBJ2-1, is DVKVTQSSRYLVKRTGEKVFLECVQDMDHENMFWYRQDPGLGLRLIYFSYDVKMKEKGDIPEGYSVSREKKERFSLILESASTNQTSMYLCASSLLAVVYYNEQFFGPGTRLTVL.

The rearrangement links TRBV18 to TRBJ2-6; D remains ambiguous. The CDR3 is 13 amino acids. Germline V gene sequence: CDR1 KGHSH, CDR2 LQKENI. Deletions cut 7 bases from V and 0 bases from J, with 4 bases between. The CDR3 here is CASLASGANVLTF. The CDR3 DNA reads as TGTGCCAGCTTAGCCTCTGGGGCCAACGTCCTGACTTTC. Full variable domain (remainder filled in from reference TRBV18 and TRBJ2-6): NAGVMQNPRHLVRRRGQEARLRCSPMKGHSHVYWYRQLPEEGLKFMVYLQKENIIDESGMPKERFSAEFPKEGPSILRIQQVVRGDSAAYFCASLASGANVLTFGAGSRLTVL.

The chain is built from TRBV4-2 and TRBJ1-5; 9 bases are shared with TRBD1. V was pared by 1 base and J by 2 bases, with 3 bases of the junction left unmatched. The CDR3 consists of 16 residues. CDR1 LGHNA and CDR2 YNFKEQ come from the germline V gene. The CDR3 region has the DNA TGTGCCAGCAGCCAAGGAGACAGGGGGGGCAATCAGCCCCAGCATTTT. It codes for CASSQGDRGGNQPQHF.

The chain has TRBV29-1 and TRBJ2-7, with TRBD2 matching 7 bases. The CDR3 consists of 13 residues. With 6 bases clipped from V and 0 bases from J, the junction kept 5 bases outside the gene matches. Per the germline V gene, CDR1 is SQVTM and CDR2 is ANQGSEA. Here the CDR3 reads CSVSSGSSYEQYF. CDR3 bases: TGCAGCGTATCTAGCGGCTCCTCCTACGAGCAGTACTTC.

The chain uses TRBV4-2 and TRBJ1-3; possible D gene TRBD1, 5 bases. Per the germline V gene, CDR1 is LGHNA and CDR2 is YNFKEQ. This CDR3 region has 16 residues. V was clipped by 1 base and J by 4 bases, with 14 bases between them. DNA of the CDR3: TGTGCCAGCAGCCAAGTGGAGGGGAGTGAAGGAAACACCATATATTTT. Its translation: CASSQVEGSEGNTIYF.

This clone was counted between two and nine times. The V call is TRBV6-6, the J call TRBJ1-1; TRBD1 matches at 7 bases. The CDR3 sequence is 14 residues long. The V gene's germline CDR1 is MNHNY and CDR2 SVGAGI (reference sequence). Trimming at V came to 2 bases and at J to 5 bases, leaving 5 bases not matched to a gene. The CDR3 reads CASSYRRGETEAFF. CDR3 nucleotides: TGTGCCAGCAGTTACCGCAGGGGGGAGACTGAAGCTTTCTTT.

The genes are TRBV5-6 and TRBJ2-5, with D perhaps TRBD2 (5 bases). The germline V gene encodes CDR1 SGHDT and CDR2 YYEEEE. This CDR3 is 12 amino acids long. The V end lost 8 bases, the J end lost 4 bases, and 12 bases lay between the germline ends. The CDR3 nucleotides read TGTGCCAGTTCGGGGTTGGGAGAGACCCAGTACTTC. This encodes CASSGLGETQYF.

In DNA, the CDR3 is TGTGCCAGCAGCCTCGGGTGGGGGGGCGGTACCGGGGAGCTGTTTTTT. It yields the protein CASSLGWGGGTGELFF. This chain uses TRBV9 with TRBJ2-2, with a weak D call TRBD2 (7 bases). This CDR3 has 16 residues. V was cut by 4 bases and J by 5 bases, with 18 bases left in between. Germline V lookup: CDR1 SGDLS, CDR2 YYNGEE.

A remark on this clone: Other DNA sequences within the sample encode an identical CDR3. This sequence joins TRBV28 and TRBJ1-2, with TRBD1 matching over 8 bases. Unmatched junction bases numbered 4, after V lost 5 bases and J lost 2 bases. The germline gives CDR1 MDHEN, CDR2 SYDVKM. The CDR3 loop spans 14 amino acids. The CDR3 sequence is CASSLGQGNYGYTF. In nucleotides, the CDR3 is TGTGCCAGCAGTCTCGGACAGGGCAACTATGGCTACACCTTC.

V is TRBV10-1 and J is TRBJ2-3; tentative D call: TRBD2 (5 bases). The CDR3 totals 13 residues. Germline V gene lookup returns CDR1 WNHNN and CDR2 SYGVQD (reference sequence). Deletions cut 11 bases from V and 2 bases from J, with 14 bases between. CDR3 in amino acids: CAGTREITDTQYF. The DNA for the CDR3 is TGCGCCGGAACTAGAGAGATCACAGATACGCAGTATTTT.

The rearrangement joins TRBV6-1 to TRBJ2-7; D is unresolved. Trimming removed 4 bases at V and 0 bases at J, with 10 bases between. The V gene's germline CDR1 is MNHNS and CDR2 SASEGT. There are 14 residues in the CDR3. The CDR3 reads CASSAQAGSYEQYF. CDR3 nucleotide sequence: TGTGCCAGCAGTGCCCAGGCCGGCTCCTACGAGCAGTACTTC.

The rearrangement uses TRBV30 and TRBJ2-5; TRBD1 aligns across 8 bases. Germline values: CDR1 GTSNPN, CDR2 SVGIG (reference sequence). CDR3 size: 15 residues. The ends lost 3 bases at V and 4 bases at J; junction bases unmatched: 10. This CDR3 is CAWSTDRGGRETQYF. The CDR3 DNA sequence: TGTGCCTGGAGCACCGACAGGGGCGGCCGAGAGACCCAGTACTTC.

Comments on this clone: One end of the junction fails to match germline, which may point to a read error. The V gene is TRBV7-9, the J gene TRBJ2-7; the D gene is possibly TRBD2 (5 bases). Germline CDR1 SEHNR, CDR2 FQNEAQ (reference sequence). This CDR3 is built from 12 residues. CDR3 protein: CASSVARDEQYF. The CDR3 nucleotides read TGTGCCAGCAGCGTAGCGAGGGACGAGCAGTACTTC.

The chain combines TRBV7-3 with TRBJ2-3; 9 bases match TRBD1. V gave up 2 bases and J gave up 3 bases; unmatched junction bases: 3. There are 15 residues in the CDR3. Looked up from germline, CDR1 is SGHTA and CDR2 is FQGTGA. CDR3 DNA: TGTGCCAGCAGCTTAGGGACAGGGAAGACAGATACGCAGTATTTT. It encodes CASSLGTGKTDTQYF. The full variable domain, completed using reference TRBV7-3 and TRBJ2-3, is GAGVSQTPSNKVTEKGKYVELRCDPISGHTALYWYRQSLGQGPEFLIYFQGTGAADDSGLPNDRFFAVRPEGSVSTLKIQRTERGDSAVYLCASSLGTGKTDTQYFGPGTRLTVL.

This sequence joins TRBV19 and TRBJ1-5, with a possible D match to TRBD1 (6 bases). CDR1 and CDR2 from the germline V gene are LNHDA and SQIVND (reference sequence). This CDR3 comprises 16 residues. Trimming pared 1 base from V and 2 bases from J, leaving 12 bases between. CDR3 bases: TGTGCCAGTAGTATAGTGTCGCCAGGGGGCAATCAGCCCCAGCATTTT. Its translation: CASSIVSPGGNQPQHF.

The gene calls are TRBV25-1 and TRBJ1-2; TRBD1 matches 8 bases. The CDR3 runs to 15 residues. V gave up 2 bases and J gave up 7 bases; unmatched junction bases: 9. Per the germline V gene, CDR1 is MGHDK and CDR2 is SYGVNS. CDR3 in amino acids: CASSEQLTGAIGYTF. DNA for the CDR3: TGTGCCAGCAGTGAACAACTGACAGGGGCTATTGGCTACACCTTC.

In its sample, this clone was seen once. The chain employs TRBV15 and TRBJ1-4; D is perhaps TRBD1 (5 bases). The CDR3 loop spans 16 amino acids. The V gene lost 4 bases and the J gene lost 8 bases, with 20 bases spanning the gap. The germline V gene has CDR1 LNHNV and CDR2 YYDKDF (reference sequence). The CDR3: CATSTSYRAGREKLFF. The CDR3 region has the DNA TGTGCCACCAGCACATCTTACAGAGCGGGGCGAGAAAAACTGTTTTTT.

This CDR3 is CASSLAGGLAGHGELFF. In DNA form, the CDR3 reads TGTGCCAGCAGCTTAGCGGGGGGACTAGCGGGACACGGGGAGCTGTTTTTT. The V and J genes are TRBV7-6 and TRBJ2-2; TRBD2 matches 13 bases. Germline trimming cut 0 bases from V and 7 bases from J; bases unmatched to any gene: 5. The CDR3 extends over 17 amino acids. Germline CDR1 SGHVS, CDR2 FNYEAQ.

The chain couples TRBV27 to TRBJ2-1; TRBD2 agrees at 7 bases. Losses at the gene ends were 5 bases for V and 4 bases for J; bases not matched to a gene: 8. Germline CDR1 reads MNHEY; CDR2 reads SMNVEV (reference sequence). This CDR3 has 15 amino acids. In DNA form, the CDR3 reads TGTGCCAGCAGTCTCAAAAGCGGGAATTACAATGAGCAGTTCTTC. It codes for CASSLKSGNYNEQFF.

This sequence joins TRBV5-1 and TRBJ2-7, with a possible D match to TRBD2 (6 bases). V was clipped by 3 bases and J by 7 bases, with 14 bases between them. The V gene's germline CDR1 is SGHRS and CDR2 YFSETQ. The CDR3 runs 13 residues. CDR3 bases: TGCGCCAGCAGCTCGGACTACGCGGGTGAGCAGTACTTC. Translated: CASSSDYAGEQYF.

This clone occurred a few times. The chain combines TRBV10-3 with TRBJ2-7, with 9 bases fitting TRBD2. The germline V gene encodes CDR1 ENHRY and CDR2 SYGVKD. V trimming: 4 bases; J trimming: 3 bases; junction bases outside the gene matches: 4. CDR3 length: 14 amino acids. Here the CDR3 reads CAISGTSEDYEQYF. In DNA form, the CDR3 reads TGTGCCATCAGTGGGACTAGCGAAGACTACGAGCAGTACTTC.

The chain combines TRBV7-6 with TRBJ2-7, with 8 bases that match TRBD2. The CDR3 loop spans 14 amino acids. The ends lost 5 bases at V and 5 bases at J; junction bases unmatched: 8. Germline V lookup: CDR1 SGHVS, CDR2 FNYEAQ. CDR3 in amino acids: CASSPRGLAHEQYF. In DNA, the CDR3 is TGTGCCAGCAGCCCAAGAGGACTAGCTCACGAGCAGTACTTC.

The genes are TRBV27 and TRBJ1-1; TRBD1 matches at 9 bases. The CDR3 loop spans 13 amino acids. The V and J ends lost 9 bases and 1 base, in that order; junction bases with no gene match: 3. From germline, CDR1 is MNHEY and CDR2 SMNVEV (reference sequence). The CDR3 DNA sequence: TGTGCCAGTATGGGACAGGGGAACACTGAAGCTTTCTTT. It translates to CASMGQGNTEAFF.

This chain links TRBV5-1 with TRBJ2-2, with TRBD1 as a possible D gene (5 bases). Germline assignment: CDR1 SGHRS and CDR2 YFSETQ. The CDR3 is 15 amino acids. Trimming left V 4 bases short and J 1 base short, with 11 bases between. The CDR3 coding sequence is TGCGCCAGCAGCACAGACAGAATGAACACCGGGGAGCTGTTTTTT. It is translated as CASSTDRMNTGELFF.

This chain uses TRBV30 with TRBJ1-4, with D perhaps matching TRBD1 (5 bases). From germline, CDR1 is GTSNPN and CDR2 SVGIG (reference sequence). This CDR3 region has 13 residues. Between the trimmed V and J ends, which lost 1 base and 7 bases, there was a span of 10 bases. The CDR3 loop is CAWSGGGVEKLFF. The CDR3 DNA sequence: TGTGCCTGGAGTGGTGGGGGGGTTGAAAAACTGTTTTTT.

V gene TRBV29-1 combines with J gene TRBJ2-1; 12 bases map to TRBD2. The germline V gene has CDR1 SQVTM and CDR2 ANQGSEA. The CDR3 covers 15 residues. With 7 bases clipped from V and 1 base from J, the junction kept 5 bases outside the gene matches. CDR3 in amino acids: CSGAGLAGSYNEQFF. The CDR3 coding sequence is TGCAGCGGAGCGGGACTAGCGGGTTCCTACAATGAGCAGTTCTTC.